This TCR beta chain derives from a study of blood T cells in healthy people across ages (dated by TCRdb to about 2015). With regard to the full study: In model experiments, roughly one uniquely barcoded TCR beta cDNA molecule per two T cells was captured by template switching. To track age-related changes in TCR beta repertoire diversity, the study relied on deep sequencing normalized with unique cDNA molecular identifiers. The donors were divided into four age groups: young (average approximately 17 years), middle-aged (approximately 42), aged (approximately 62) and long-lived (82). To avoid experimental bias, donors of different ages were distributed randomly across sequencing lanes. The study analyzed two additional independent replicas of 1 million unique cDNA reads from the same blood draw for two donors, one aged 18 to 29 and one aged 80 or older.

Systemically healthy Caucasian individuals from Russia, approximately 39 in total and aged about 6 to 95 years, were included as donors. Each donor gave around 9.5 milliliters of peripheral blood, collected into EDTA-treated Vacutainer tubes. PBMCs were isolated by Ficoll-Paque density-gradient centrifugation, with at least 6.5 million obtained per sample. Total RNA was extracted from PBMCs with Trizol reagent, with at least 5.5 micrograms obtained per sample. The percentages of naive CD45RAhigh/CD27high T cells were determined by flow cytometry on a PBMC aliquot from every donor. This clonotype has more than one count but fewer than ten. What antigen it recognizes has not been identified. Base-call qualities are not available, and no considerably larger clone is one nucleotide away. Trimming costs V 10 bases and J 10 bases, and their ends lie 16 bases apart. Taken from the germline V gene (reference sequence), the CDR1 and CDR2 loops are MNHNY and SVGAGI. Reading from cysteine to phenylalanine, the CDR3 counts 11 amino acids. This entry keeps only the CDR3 DNA: 33 bases, framed from base 1.

Library preparation employed 5' RACE. TCRdb shows the sequencer as Illumina HiSeq 2500. The second PCR ran for about 6 to 11 cycles and used a J-beta primer mix along with a sample-barcoded 5' primer. Each TCR beta cDNA molecule received a unique molecular identifier from a template-switch 5' adaptor carrying 12 random nucleotides. Each sample yielded at least 2.5 million CDR3-containing paired-end reads. First-strand cDNA was synthesized from all RNA with the Mint cDNA synthesis kit, primed by a TRBC-specific oligonucleotide. All cDNA was treated with uracil-DNA glycosylase and then went through a first 18-cycle PCR with the universal primers M1SS and BC2_uni_R. The source study handled its data this way. For normalization, 1 million high-quality reads were randomly selected from each sample, with every read carrying a distinct molecular identifier. Instead of being binned into consensus sequences, reads with shared molecular identifiers were discarded. MiTCR, with a Q25 quality threshold and the strictest error-elimination algorithm, was used for CDR3 identification, clonotype clustering and error correction. A nonparametric unseen species model using Euler transformation provided a lower-bound estimate of total TCR beta diversity. TCRdb cleaned the public reads at Q25 with fastp, built clones with MiXCR and kept in-frame beta chains. Every distinct CDR3 protein forms one entry, paired with its most common genes and DNA. TCRdb's processing, not the study's, gives the V and J calls here. This sample gives around 1,500,000 distinct CDR3 sequences in total; roughly 45% of them show up just once. 7.9% of the sample lies in the top ten.

The full study reports these points: Because the CMV infection status of the donors was unknown, age-related changes in expanded clonotypes may potentially have been confounded. Estimates of total diversity based on one million sequenced T cells were regarded as lower bounds and as underestimates. Compared with the aged group, more naive CD4+ T cells, fewer expanded clones and increased TCR diversity were shown by the long-lived group, suggesting age selection. Observed TCR beta diversity per million T cells fell roughly linearly with age, and a significant reduction was already apparent by age approximately 40. Since profiling was done on bulk unsorted PBMCs, naive and antigen-experienced compartments could not be conclusively compared. A strong correlation was found between observed TCR beta diversity and the percentage of naive T cells measured by flow cytometry.

This sequence uses TRBV6-6 and TRBJ1-1; the D segment cannot be called with confidence. The receptor's source is a woman under 30 in good health. The specimen sequenced was blood. The nucleotides read TGTGCCACTTCGACTGGCCAAGGAGCTTTCTTT. This sequence encodes CATSTGQGAFF.